This section outlines one T cell receptor (beta chain) sequence together with its context. No antigen is known for it. These data belong to a study of graft-versus-host responses after intestinal transplantation. Background on the study: In this cohort, recipients had multivisceral, liver-intestinal, or isolated intestinal transplants.

Unmatched junction bases numbered 11, after V lost 5 bases and J lost 7 bases. Germline-derived CDR1 and CDR2 are SGHVS and FQNEAQ. The length of the CDR3 is 16 residues. This table comes from immunoSEQ multiplex PCR, and its TCRdb copy is limited to in-frame clones, with some not included. Among 84,000 or so clones listed, 80% to 95% were seen once. Study findings and constraints: Recipient marrow harbored GvH clones, some of which surfaced first in ileum or blood.

The sequence was collected from a human donor who received an intestinal transplant. Material: unstimulated CD4+ T cells sorted from spleen or lymph node cells, obtained before intestinal transplant. This chain links TRBV7-8 with TRBJ2-1; 10 positions match TRBD1. In DNA, the CDR3 is TGTGCCAGCAGCCCGACCGGGACAGGGGTGAGTAATGAGCAGTTCTTC. Translating gives CASSPTGTGVSNEQFF.